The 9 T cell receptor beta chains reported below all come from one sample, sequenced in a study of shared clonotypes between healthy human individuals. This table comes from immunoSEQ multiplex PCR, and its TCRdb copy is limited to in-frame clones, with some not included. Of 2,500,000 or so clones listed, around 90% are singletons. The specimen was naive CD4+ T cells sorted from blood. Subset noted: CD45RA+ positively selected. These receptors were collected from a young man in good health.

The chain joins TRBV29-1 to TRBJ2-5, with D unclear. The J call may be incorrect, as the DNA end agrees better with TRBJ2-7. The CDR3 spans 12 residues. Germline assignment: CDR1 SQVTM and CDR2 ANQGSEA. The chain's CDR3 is CSVGISYYEQYF. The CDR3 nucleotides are TGCAGCGTTGGAATTAGTTACTACGAGCAGTACTTC.

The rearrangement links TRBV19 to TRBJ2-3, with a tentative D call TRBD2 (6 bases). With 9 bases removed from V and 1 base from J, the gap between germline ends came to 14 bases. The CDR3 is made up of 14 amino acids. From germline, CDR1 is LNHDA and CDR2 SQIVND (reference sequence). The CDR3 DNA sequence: TGTGCCAGCTCGGAGGGCCGCGGCACAGATACGCAGTATTTT. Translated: CASSEGRGTDTQYF.

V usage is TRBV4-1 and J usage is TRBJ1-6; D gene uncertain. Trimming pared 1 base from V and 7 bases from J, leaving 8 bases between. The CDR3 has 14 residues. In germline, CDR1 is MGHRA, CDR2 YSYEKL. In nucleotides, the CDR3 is TGCGCCAGCAGCCAAGGGGGTGGCAATTCACCCCTCCACTTT. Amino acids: CASSQGGGNSPLHF.

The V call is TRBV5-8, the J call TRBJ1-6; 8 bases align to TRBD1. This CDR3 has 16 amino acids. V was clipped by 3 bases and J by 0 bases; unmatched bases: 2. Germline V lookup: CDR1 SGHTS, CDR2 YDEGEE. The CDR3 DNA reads TGTGCCAGCAGCTGGACAGGGAGCTCCTATAATTCACCCCTCCACTTT. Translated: CASSWTGSSYNSPLHF.

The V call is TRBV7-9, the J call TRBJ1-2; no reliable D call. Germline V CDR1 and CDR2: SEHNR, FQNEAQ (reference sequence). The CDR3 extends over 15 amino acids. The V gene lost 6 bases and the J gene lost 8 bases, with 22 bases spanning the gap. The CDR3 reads CASRPPIPSYRGYTF. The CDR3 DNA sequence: TGTGCCAGCAGACCTCCAATTCCATCCTATAGGGGCTACACCTTC.

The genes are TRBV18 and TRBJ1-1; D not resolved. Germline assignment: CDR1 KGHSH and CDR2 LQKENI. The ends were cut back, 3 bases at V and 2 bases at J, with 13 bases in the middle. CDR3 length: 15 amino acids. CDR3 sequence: CASSPYRESNTEAFF. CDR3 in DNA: TGTGCCAGCTCACCCTACCGGGAATCCAACACTGAAGCTTTCTTT.

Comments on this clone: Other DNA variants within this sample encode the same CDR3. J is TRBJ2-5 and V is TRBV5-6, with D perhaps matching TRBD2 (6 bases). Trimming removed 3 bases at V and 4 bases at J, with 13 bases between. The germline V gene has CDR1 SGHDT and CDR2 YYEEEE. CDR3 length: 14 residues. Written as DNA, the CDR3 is TGTGCCAGCAGCTCGAAGACCGGGGGAGAGACCCAGTACTTC. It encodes CASSSKTGGETQYF.

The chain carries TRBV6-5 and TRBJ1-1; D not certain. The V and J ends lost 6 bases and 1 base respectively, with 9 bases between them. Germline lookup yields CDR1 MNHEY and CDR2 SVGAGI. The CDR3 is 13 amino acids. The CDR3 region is CASRQRENTEAFF. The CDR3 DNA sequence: TGTGCCAGCAGGCAACGGGAGAACACTGAAGCTTTCTTT.

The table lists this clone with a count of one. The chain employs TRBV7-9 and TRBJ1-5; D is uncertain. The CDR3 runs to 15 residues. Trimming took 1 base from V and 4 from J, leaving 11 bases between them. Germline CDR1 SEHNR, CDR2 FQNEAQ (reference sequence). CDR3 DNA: TGTGCCAGCAGCTTAGGAAGCAGCCCAAATCAGCCCCAGCATTTT. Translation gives CASSLGSSPNQPQHF.